This is a list of T cell receptor beta chains from one sample in a study of T cell repertoires in cytomegalovirus infection. TCRdb reanalysed the reads using MiXCR and keeps one entry per CDR3 protein. The repertoire consists of 200,000 to 300,000 distinct CDR3 sequences, with roughly 10% occurring once and the leading ten covering over 13%. Sequencing was done on a sample of PBMCs. All receptors come from a human donor in good health (CMV status not recorded). Some clones in this sample may be carry-over from other donors' samples. Both conserved end residues are part of each CDR3. The D gene is left open where the match is weak. Part of the rows lack a size; the others show once, few, many or a class for expanded clones.

cdr3_nt cdr3_aa clone_size j_call v_call d_call cdr3_length
TGTGCCAGCAGCTTAGAACAGGGGGTCACCGGGGAGCTGTTTTTT CASSLEQGVTGELFF many TRBJ2-2 TRBV7-2 TRBD1 15
TGTGCCAGCAGCTACCAGACGGCCTTGGGGTACGAGCAGTACTTC CASSYQTALGYEQYF many TRBJ2-7 TRBV7-2 - 15
TGCAGTGCTAGGCCGACCGGGACAGGGATGAGCTACGAGCAGTACTTC CSARPTGTGMSYEQYF few TRBJ2-7 TRBV20-1 TRBD1 16
TGTGCCAGCAGCTTGTCTCAGGGGGAGATTCTAAATTCACCCCTCCACTTT CASSLSQGEILNSPLHF many TRBJ1-6 TRBV7-8 TRBD1 17
TGTGCCAGCAGCCTCATGGGGCTAGCGGGTAAAAACATTCAGTACTTC CASSLMGLAGKNIQYF many TRBJ2-4 TRBV7-2 TRBD2 16
TGTGCCAGCAGCCCTTCATTCGGATACTACAATGAGCAGTTCTTC CASSPSFGYYNEQFF - TRBJ2-1 TRBV7-2 - 15
TGTGCCAGTAGTATTTCGGGGACAGGCAACCAGCCCCAGCATTTT CASSISGTGNQPQHF many TRBJ1-5 TRBV19 TRBD1 15
TGCAGTGCTAGTGGCTTAGCGGGAACGGTTCAGTACTTC CSASGLAGTVQYF many TRBJ2-7 TRBV20-1 TRBD2 13
TGTGCCAGCAGCTCGGCCAGGGACACAGATACGCAGTATTTT CASSSARDTDTQYF many TRBJ2-3 TRBV7-8 - 14
TGTGCCAGCTCACCCCGTCCCGGGACAGGTTCTGAAGCTTTCTTT CASSPRPGTGSEAFF few TRBJ1-1 TRBV18 TRBD1 15
TGTGCCAGCAGCCCGGACAGGGGGCGAAACACTGAAGCTTTCTTT CASSPDRGRNTEAFF many TRBJ1-1 TRBV7-2 TRBD1 15
TGTGCCATCAGTGAGGGGAAAGCAAATGAGCAGTTCTTC CAISEGKANEQFF - TRBJ2-1 TRBV10-3 - 13
TGTGCCGTCAGGGTCGATCCTGGAAACACCATATATTTT CAVRVDPGNTIYF - TRBJ1-3 TRBV10-3 - 13
TGTGCCAGCACTCCCCAACAGGCAACCTATGGCTACACCTTC CASTPQQATYGYTF many TRBJ1-2 TRBV7-9 - 14
TGTGCCAGTAGTATAGACGGACGACGGGGAGAGCCCCAGCATTTT CASSIDGRRGEPQHF - TRBJ1-5 TRBV19 - 15
TGTGCCAGCCAGGGTATGGTTTCGTCACCCCTCCACTTT CASQGMVSSPLHF many TRBJ1-6 TRBV7-2 - 13
TGCAGTGCTTTGGGGGGGCCGGGCAATCAGCCCCAGCATTTT CSALGGPGNQPQHF - TRBJ1-5 TRBV20-1 - 14
TGTGCCAGCAGCGCGCTGACACAGACTAACTATGGCTACACCTTC CASSALTQTNYGYTF - TRBJ1-2 TRBV9 - 15
TGTGTCAGCGGACAGGGGGGGGGTTCACCCCTCCACTTT CVSGQGGGSPLHF - TRBJ1-6 TRBV5-8 TRBD1 13
TGTGCCAGCAGAGCAGGGGGCGCGGACTATGGCTACACCTTC CASRAGGADYGYTF many TRBJ1-2 TRBV7-9 TRBD1 14
TGTGCCAGCAGCTTAGGACAGTTTAATGAGCAGTTCTTC CASSLGQFNEQFF many TRBJ2-1 TRBV7-2 - 13
TGCGCCAGCAAGAAATCTAGCGGCTACAATGAGCAGTTCTTC CASKKSSGYNEQFF many TRBJ2-1 TRBV10-2 TRBD2 14
TGTGCCAGCAGCCCACGGGACAGGGGGCGATACGAGCAGTACTTC CASSPRDRGRYEQYF many TRBJ2-7 TRBV7-2 TRBD1 15
TGCAGCGCCCGAACCATCTACAATGAGCAGTTCTTC CSARTIYNEQFF - TRBJ2-1 TRBV29-1 - 12